A single sample is the source of the 14 T cell receptor beta chains below, sequenced in a study of breast tumors, draining lymph nodes, adjacent tissues (dated by TCRdb to the mid-2010s). Lymph node samples came from the axillary draining lymph nodes of breast cancer patients. The library came from multiplex PCR. Sequencing was carried out with an Illumina HiSeq 2000. TCRdb trimmed public reads at Q25 via fastp, called clones via MiXCR and kept in-frame beta chains. Every distinct CDR3 protein forms one entry, paired with its most common genes and DNA. A total of 170,000 or so distinct CDR3 sequences appear in this sample, 25% to 40% of them only once. Together, the top ten hold about 4.5% of the sample. Sequencing input: axillary lymph node tissue. The origin of the receptors is a female donor with breast cancer. Some clones in this sample may be carry-over from other donors' samples.

The sample holds many counts of this clonotype. V is TRBV2 and J is TRBJ2-2; weak D call: TRBD2 (6 bases). The V gene lost 8 bases and the J gene lost 1 base, with 17 bases spanning the gap. Germline values: CDR1 SNHLY, CDR2 FYNNEI. The CDR3 runs 16 residues. CDR3: CASSEDGTLNTGELFF. As DNA, the CDR3 is TGTGCCAGCTCCGAAGACGGGACTCTGAACACCGGGGAGCTGTTTTTT.

V usage is TRBV14 and J usage is TRBJ1-6; TRBD1 agrees at 7 bases. V lost 5 bases and J lost 9; bases outside the gene matches: 22. Germline V gene data show CDR1 as SGHDN and CDR2 as FVKESK. This CDR3 comprises 19 residues. The CDR3 nucleotides are TGTGCCAGCAGCGACAGGGACAACCTATGTGGGGGGGGAGGTTCACCCCTCCACTTT. Its protein is CASSDRDNLCGGGGSPLHF.

Comments on this clonotype: A much bigger clone sits one base away, suggesting this may be a read error. The CDR3 carries no conserved terminal phenylalanine or tryptophan, so it likely arises from a read error. The J gene is TRBJ1-1, the V gene TRBV6-5; D unresolved. V gave up 9 bases and J gave up 4 bases, with 15 bases separating them. CDR1 is MNHEY and CDR2 is SVGAGI in the germline V gene. The CDR3 spans 13 residues. This chain's CDR3 is CASLPGSGTEAFL. In DNA form, the CDR3 reads TGTGCCAGTTTGCCGGGATCGGGCACTGAAGCTTTCTTG.

The chain has TRBV15 and TRBJ2-3; TRBD2 agrees at 14 bases. Losses at the gene ends were 9 bases for V and 2 bases for J; bases not matched to a gene: 1. The CDR3 spans 14 residues. Germline CDR1 reads LNHNV; CDR2 reads YYDKDF (reference sequence). The CDR3: CATGLAGATDTQYF. The CDR3 coding sequence is TGTGCCACGGGACTAGCGGGGGCCACAGATACGCAGTATTTT.

This clonotype was observed at least ten times. The gene calls are TRBV10-3 and TRBJ1-4; the D gene is possibly TRBD1 (5 bases). Germline V gene sequence: CDR1 ENHRY, CDR2 SYGVKD. This CDR3 is built from 14 residues. V lost 5 bases to trimming and J lost 2 bases, with 9 bases between them. Here the CDR3 reads CAISQGSTNEKLFF. The CDR3 bases are TGTGCCATCAGTCAGGGTTCCACTAATGAAAAACTGTTTTTT.

This clonotype appeared many times. This chain joins TRBV11-2 and TRBJ2-5, with D uncertain. CDR3 length: 13 amino acids. Germline loops: CDR1 SGHAT, CDR2 FQNNGV. The V gene lost 1 base and the J gene lost 0 bases, with 3 bases spanning the gap. The CDR3 DNA reads as TGTGCCAGCAGCTTAGCCCACCAAGAGACCCAGTACTTC. Amino acid sequence: CASSLAHQETQYF.

As regards this clonotype: The junction and the germline gene differ at one end; a read error may be behind it. The J gene is TRBJ1-3, the V gene TRBV7-6; D may be TRBD1 (5 bases). This CDR3 region has 17 residues. CDR1 and CDR2 from the germline V gene are SGHVS and FNYEAQ. This CDR3 reads CASSLVGAGRSGDTIHF. The CDR3 nucleotides are TGTGCCAGCAGCTTAGTCGGGGCAGGACGCTCTGGAGACACCATACATTTT.

This clonotype was observed a handful of times. One end of the junction varies from germline; a read error may be responsible. This rearrangement joins TRBV15 to TRBJ2-2, with D maybe TRBD2 (8 bases). This CDR3 region has 17 residues. Germline-derived CDR1 and CDR2 are LNHNV and YYDKDF (reference sequence). The CDR3 loop reads CATSRRTTGGYTGELSF. DNA of the CDR3: TGTGCCACCAGCAGAAGAACAACGGGAGGGTACACAGGGGAGCTGTCTTTT. Using reference TRBV15 and TRBJ2-2 for the parts outside the CDR3, the full variable domain is DAMVIQNPRYQVTQFGKPVTLSCSQTLNHNVMYWYQQKSSQAPKLLFHYYDKDFNNEADTPDNFQSRRPNTSFCFLDIRSPGLGDTAMYLCATSRRTTGGYTGELSFGEGSRLTVL.

This clonotype has a handful of counts. This sequence joins TRBV7-9 and TRBJ1-1, with D possibly matching TRBD1 (6 bases). The CDR3 is 12 residues long. Between the trimmed V and J ends, which lost 5 bases and 6 bases, there was a span of 10 bases. Germline CDR1 reads SEHNR; CDR2 reads FQNEAQ (reference sequence). CDR3 sequence: CASSPNRAEAFF. The CDR3 DNA sequence: TGTGCCAGCAGCCCAAACAGGGCTGAAGCTTTCTTT.

This clonotype was recorded many times. This chain uses TRBV4-1 with TRBJ2-2; TRBD1 matches at 10 bases. Germline trimming cut 1 base from V and 6 bases from J; bases unmatched to any gene: 2. Germline CDR1 is MGHRA and CDR2 is YSYEKL. CDR3 length: 15 residues. CDR3 in DNA: TGCGCCAGCAGCCAAGGACAGGGGGCTGCCGGGGAGCTGTTTTTT. Translation: CASSQGQGAAGELFF.

The chain couples TRBV27 to TRBJ2-5; tentatively, D is TRBD2 (6 bases). The CDR3 has 14 residues. Looked up from germline, CDR1 is MNHEY and CDR2 is SMNVEV (reference sequence). V lost 3 bases and J 5 bases, leaving 13 bases between the germline ends. The CDR3 region has the DNA TGTGCCAGCAGTTTTTCGGAGGGCCGCGAGACCCAGTACTTC. This gives the protein CASSFSEGRETQYF.

The sample holds many counts of this clonotype. A single base separates this from a much larger clone, so it may be a read error. The genes are TRBV20-1 and TRBJ2-1; 8 bases fit TRBD2. The CDR3 length is 14 residues. CDR1 is DFQATT, CDR2 SNEGSKA, per germline (reference sequence). CDR3 nucleotides: TGCAGTGCTGCCCCTAGCGGGTTCTACACTGAGCAGTTCTTC. It yields the protein CSAAPSGFYTEQFF.

The chain recombines TRBV7-2 with TRBJ2-3; 8 nucleotides match TRBD2. CDR3 length equals 16 residues. CDR1 and CDR2 from the germline V gene are SGHTA and FQGNSA. V lost 5 bases, J lost 0 bases, and 7 bases stayed unmatched. The CDR3 DNA reads as TGTGCCAGCAGCGCCCAACCTAGCGGGAGCACAGATACGCAGTATTTT. The encoded protein is CASSAQPSGSTDTQYF.

The chain recombines TRBV28 with TRBJ2-7; D is undetermined. Looked up from germline, CDR1 is MDHEN and CDR2 is SYDVKM. V lost 2 bases to trimming and J lost 4 bases, with 6 bases between them. This CDR3 is built from 12 residues. This CDR3 reads CASSLNRYEQYF. The CDR3 DNA follows: TGTGCCAGCAGTTTAAACCGGTACGAGCAGTACTTC.